These 32 T cell receptor beta chains came from one sample sequenced in a study of blood T cell repertoires in COVID-19. Sequencing used immunoSEQ multiplex PCR; TCRdb keeps in-frame clones, though not all of them. Altogether 90,000 to 130,000 clones are present, over 80% being singletons, with the ten largest covering 0.83%. The sequenced material came from peripheral blood. The receptors were gathered from a woman aged 70-85 years with acute or convalescent COVID-19.

The gene calls are TRBV11-2 and TRBJ2-1; 7 nucleotides match TRBD2. From germline, CDR1 is SGHAT and CDR2 FQNNGV. The V and J ends lost 2 bases and 5 bases, in that order; junction bases with no gene match: 6. The CDR3 has 15 amino acids. DNA of the CDR3: TGTGCCAGCAGCTTACGTCGGGGGACTAACAATGAGCAGTTCTTC. It is translated as CASSLRRGTNNEQFF.

CDR3 in DNA: TGTGCCAGCAGTGAATATATCGCCTCCCAAGGGGAGCCCCAGCATTTT. Translated: CASSEYIASQGEPQHF. This chain links TRBV6-1 with TRBJ1-5; D is possibly TRBD1 (5 bases). Germline V gene data show CDR1 as MNHNS and CDR2 as SASEGT. Trimming took 2 bases from V and 8 from J, leaving 19 bases between them. The CDR3 is 16 residues long.

This clone was counted once. The chain couples TRBV11-2 to TRBJ2-7, with TRBD2 matching 8 bases. The CDR3 spans 14 residues. Germline V gene data show CDR1 as SGHAT and CDR2 as FQNNGV. Trimming took 8 bases from V and 5 from J; bases not matched to a gene: 11. The CDR3 DNA reads TGTGCCAGCGTTAGGAGTACTAGCGGCCACGAGCAGTACTTC. Residues: CASVRSTSGHEQYF. Based on the CDR3 plus reference TRBV11-2 and TRBJ2-7, the full variable domain is EAGVAQSPRYKIIEKRQSVAFWCNPISGHATLYWYQQILGQGPKLLIQFQNNGVVDDSQLPKDRFSAERLKGVDSTLKIQPAKLEDSAVYLCASVRSTSGHEQYFGPGTRLTVT.

This rearrangement joins TRBV2 to TRBJ1-6, with a possible D match to TRBD1 (5 bases). This CDR3 is 15 amino acids long. The V and J ends lost 5 bases and 7 bases respectively, with 15 bases between them. The germline V gene has CDR1 SNHLY and CDR2 FYNNEI. DNA of the CDR3: TGTGCCAGCAGTCCCGACAGCCTCCTCAATTCACCCCTCCACTTT. This sequence encodes CASSPDSLLNSPLHF.

The V gene is TRBV4-1, the J gene TRBJ2-7; 9 bases fit TRBD1. Per the germline V gene, CDR1 is MGHRA and CDR2 is YSYEKL. The CDR3 totals 20 residues. V trimming: 3 bases; J trimming: 6 bases; junction bases outside the gene matches: 24. In nucleotides, the CDR3 is TGCGCCAGCAGCCACTCCCCCCCGGGACAGGGATCCCGATTGGGAGGCGAGCAGTACTTC. It yields the protein CASSHSPPGQGSRLGGEQYF.

The J gene is TRBJ2-1, the V gene TRBV5-1; D is perhaps TRBD2 (5 bases). V was trimmed by 0 bases and J by 3 bases, leaving 10 bases between them. Germline values: CDR1 SGHRS, CDR2 YFSETQ. This CDR3 is 15 amino acids long. CDR3 protein: CASSLDGNDYNEQFF. The CDR3 region has the DNA TGCGCCAGCAGCTTGGACGGGAACGACTACAATGAGCAGTTCTTC.

The CDR3 reads CASIGTGYGYTF. The CDR3 DNA follows: TGTGCCAGTATAGGGACAGGCTATGGCTACACCTTC. This chain uses TRBV19 with TRBJ1-2; 8 nucleotides agree with TRBD1. Germline CDR1 is LNHDA and CDR2 is SQIVND (reference sequence). V gave up 7 bases and J gave up 4 bases; unmatched junction bases: 2. This CDR3 is 12 amino acids long.

The V gene is TRBV5-4, the J gene TRBJ2-1; tentative D call: TRBD1 (6 bases). V was shortened by 4 bases and J by 2 bases, with 13 bases between the two germline ends. Looked up from germline, CDR1 is SGHNT and CDR2 is YYREEE (reference sequence). The CDR3 has 15 amino acids. CDR3 loop: CASSRTGTPYNEQFF. CDR3 DNA sequence: TGTGCCAGCAGCCGTACCGGGACACCCTACAATGAGCAGTTCTTC.

The genes are TRBV3-1 (or the pseudogene TRBV3-2) and TRBJ2-3; 7 bases match TRBD2. The V gene's germline CDR1 is LGHDT and CDR2 YNNKEL (reference sequence). This CDR3 region has 17 residues. J lost 0 bases, V lost 4 bases, and 10 bases had no gene match. In DNA form, the CDR3 reads TGTGCCAGCAGCCTGGCGGGGGAAGAGACGAGCACAGATACGCAGTATTTT. The encoded protein is CASSLAGEETSTDTQYF.

The chain combines TRBV6-6 with TRBJ1-2; no definite D call. The CDR3 spans 15 residues. V dropped 3 bases and J dropped 0 bases, with 11 bases sitting between them. From germline, CDR1 is MNHNY and CDR2 SVGAGI (reference sequence). This CDR3 is CASSYPQEANYGYTF. DNA of the CDR3: TGTGCCAGCAGTTATCCCCAGGAAGCTAACTATGGCTACACCTTC.

CDR3 sequence (DNA): TGTGCCAGCAGCTTATCCGCGGATGGCTACACCTTC. Amino acid sequence: CASSLSADGYTF. This chain joins TRBV7-9 and TRBJ1-2, with D unclear. Germline CDR1 SEHNR, CDR2 FQNEAQ (reference sequence). The CDR3 extends over 12 amino acids. The V gene lost 2 bases and the J gene lost 6 bases, with 7 bases spanning the gap.

The chain uses TRBV15 and TRBJ1-5; unclear D gene. The germline V and J ends were trimmed by 0 bases and 7 bases, with 16 bases remaining between them. CDR1 is LNHNV and CDR2 is YYDKDF in the germline V gene (reference sequence). The CDR3 runs to 16 residues. The CDR3 loop reads CATSRDRSGVDQPQHF. CDR3 nucleotide sequence: TGTGCCACCAGCAGAGATCGATCAGGCGTAGACCAGCCCCAGCATTTT.

The chain carries TRBV6-1 and TRBJ2-1; unclear D gene. CDR3 size: 14 residues. Germline V CDR1 and CDR2: MNHNS, SASEGT. V dropped 0 bases and J dropped 10 bases, with 13 bases sitting between them. CDR3 in amino acids: CASSEAGSSREQFF. The CDR3 nucleotides read TGTGCCAGCAGTGAAGCGGGCAGCTCAAGGGAGCAGTTCTTC.

This clone was observed a single time. This rearrangement joins TRBV7-9 to TRBJ1-5, with D possibly matching TRBD1 (5 bases). This CDR3 spans 14 amino acids. Germline CDR1 SEHNR, CDR2 FQNEAQ (reference sequence). Trimming shortened V by 5 bases and J by 0 bases, and 8 bases separated the two germline ends. CDR3 in DNA: TGTGCCAGCAGCCCAGGGTTTAGCAATCAGCCCCAGCATTTT. Encoded protein: CASSPGFSNQPQHF.

This chain connects TRBV5-1 to TRBJ2-7; D is possibly TRBD1 (7 bases). Germline CDR1 SGHRS, CDR2 YFSETQ. The germline V and J ends were trimmed by 4 bases and 1 base, with 21 bases remaining between them. This CDR3 is 17 amino acids long. CDR3 residues: CASSHRTGGGLSYEQYF. The CDR3 DNA reads TGCGCCAGCAGCCATAGGACAGGAGGGGGACTGTCCTACGAGCAGTACTTC.

The V call is TRBV28, the J call TRBJ2-5; TRBD1 matches at 10 bases. Per germline, CDR1 MDHEN and CDR2 SYDVKM. The CDR3 runs 15 residues. Trimming cost V 4 bases and J 4 bases; bases outside gene matches: 6. The CDR3 region has the DNA TGTGCCAGCAGTTCTCCGGGACAGGGGAGAGAGACCCAGTACTTC. Residues: CASSSPGQGRETQYF.

The chain joins TRBV18 to TRBJ1-1; weak D call: TRBD1 (6 bases). Looked up from germline, CDR1 is KGHSH and CDR2 is LQKENI. Deletions cut 3 bases from V and 2 bases from J, with 10 bases between. The CDR3 is made up of 14 amino acids. CDR3 in DNA: TGTGCCAGCTCACCTCGACAGGATAACACTGAAGCTTTCTTT. Its translation: CASSPRQDNTEAFF.

This clone was recorded only once. The rearrangement uses TRBV7-2 and TRBJ2-1; 9 nucleotides line up with TRBD1. J was trimmed by 7 bases and V by 3 bases; bases with no gene match: 7. Looked up from germline, CDR1 is SGHTA and CDR2 is FQGNSA. CDR3 length equals 15 residues. For the CDR3, the DNA is TGTGCCAGCAGCTTCCCCGGAGGACAGGGGAATGAGCAGTTCTTC. It encodes CASSFPGGQGNEQFF.

The chain uses TRBV29-1 and TRBJ1-1; 7 bases are a match to TRBD1. Germline V CDR1 and CDR2: SQVTM, ANQGSEA. The CDR3 spans 14 residues. Trimming at V came to 4 bases and at J to 2 bases, leaving 7 bases not matched to a gene. The CDR3 sequence: CSVAQGGLNTEAFF. In nucleotides, the CDR3 is TGCAGCGTTGCTCAGGGGGGCCTAAACACTGAAGCTTTCTTT.

The chain links TRBV9 to TRBJ1-1, with unresolved D. CDR1 is SGDLS and CDR2 is YYNGEE in the germline V gene. This CDR3 contains 13 residues. Trimming cost V 0 bases and J 5 bases, with 8 bases left between them. This CDR3 is CASSVELITEAFF. In nucleotides, the CDR3 is TGTGCCAGCAGCGTAGAACTGATAACTGAAGCTTTCTTT.

The chain couples TRBV27 to TRBJ2-7; TRBD1 matches 7 bases. CDR3 size: 14 residues. Trimming at V came to 6 bases and at J to 3 bases, leaving 8 bases not matched to a gene. Per the germline V gene, CDR1 is MNHEY and CDR2 is SMNVEV (reference sequence). CDR3 in amino acids: CASSRNRDSYEQYF. CDR3 DNA sequence: TGTGCCAGCAGCCGTAACCGGGACAGCTACGAGCAGTACTTC.

V is TRBV11-2 and J is TRBJ2-1, with 8 bases lining up with TRBD2. The germline V gene encodes CDR1 SGHAT and CDR2 FQNNGV. V lost 5 bases to trimming and J lost 8 bases; unmatched junction nucleotides: 17. The CDR3 extends over 17 amino acids. The chain's CDR3 is CASSPRAAGDPWDEQFF. CDR3 in DNA: TGTGCCAGCAGCCCCCGTGCAGCGGGAGACCCGTGGGATGAGCAGTTCTTC.

This clone came up a few times. This rearrangement joins TRBV27 to TRBJ1-1; TRBD1 aligns across 7 bases. Germline V gene data show CDR1 as MNHEY and CDR2 as SMNVEV (reference sequence). V lost 4 bases, J lost 6 bases, and 8 bases stayed unmatched. This CDR3 is built from 14 residues. The CDR3 bases are TGTGCCAGCAGTTCACAGGGGATGATGGCTGAAGCTTTCTTT. Encoded protein: CASSSQGMMAEAFF.

CDR3 coding DNA: TGTGCCAGCAGTCGGACAGGGGACTACGAGCAGTACTTC. Protein product: CASSRTGDYEQYF. The V call is TRBV6-5, the J call TRBJ2-7, with 9 bases aligning to TRBD1. The CDR3 loop spans 13 amino acids. Germline V gives CDR1 MNHEY, CDR2 SVGAGI. V lost 5 bases, J lost 3 bases, and 2 bases stayed unmatched.

The chain's CDR3 is CASSPEAATNEKLFF. The CDR3 nucleotides read TGCGCCAGCAGCCCTGAGGCAGCAACTAATGAAAAACTGTTTTTT. The chain uses TRBV4-1 and TRBJ1-4; D gene ambiguous. Trimming removed 4 bases from V and 0 bases from J, with 9 bases in between. The germline V gene encodes CDR1 MGHRA and CDR2 YSYEKL. The CDR3 has 15 amino acids.

Only one count was recorded for this clone. The chain recombines TRBV7-9 with TRBJ1-1, with 9 bases that match TRBD1. Germline V gene sequence: CDR1 SEHNR, CDR2 FQNEAQ (reference sequence). The CDR3 is 16 residues long. V trimming: 5 bases; J trimming: 3 bases; junction bases outside the gene matches: 10. CDR3 in DNA: TGTGCCAGCAGCCCGTACAGGGGGCGCGTGGACACTGAAGCTTTCTTT. Translation: CASSPYRGRVDTEAFF.

This clone was counted a few times. The chain has TRBV12-3 or TRBV12-4 and TRBJ2-7; D is undetermined. CDR3 size: 13 residues. V shed 7 bases and J shed 2 bases, with 12 bases lying between them. The CDR3: CASTQAPTYEQYF. The CDR3 DNA reads as TGTGCCAGCACCCAGGCACCAACCTACGAGCAGTACTTC.

The rearrangement links TRBV7-2 to TRBJ2-1; TRBD2 agrees at 9 bases. The V gene's germline CDR1 is SGHTA and CDR2 FQGNSA. The CDR3 contains 18 residues. The junction had 13 bases not matched to a gene; V was cut back by 3 bases and J by 4 bases. In nucleotides, the CDR3 is TGTGCCAGCAGCTTCGCCACCTGGGCTAGCGGGGATTACAATGAGCAGTTCTTC. Translated, it gives CASSFATWASGDYNEQFF.

In this sample, this clone turned up a few times. The sample carries other DNA sequences with the same CDR3. The chain employs TRBV5-1 and TRBJ2-7; TRBD1 is a possible D gene (5 bases). CDR1 is SGHRS, CDR2 YFSETQ, per germline. The CDR3 sequence is 15 residues long. The V end lost 0 bases, the J end lost 3 bases, and 13 bases lay between the germline ends. The CDR3 nucleotides are TGCGCCAGCAGCTTGGTAGGCCAGGGAAGCTACGAGCAGTACTTC. Amino acid sequence: CASSLVGQGSYEQYF.

The chain uses TRBV2 and TRBJ2-5, with TRBD1 identical over 9 bases. Germline V CDR1 and CDR2: SNHLY, FYNNEI. V was clipped by 4 bases and J by 1 base; unmatched bases: 10. The CDR3 loop spans 17 amino acids. The CDR3 protein is CASSGQGGAYLQETQYF. CDR3 bases: TGTGCCAGCAGTGGACAGGGGGGGGCTTACCTCCAAGAGACCCAGTACTTC.

V and J are TRBV19 and TRBJ1-1; TRBD1 aligns across 8 bases. V shed 6 bases, J shed 8 bases, and the junction held 2 bases outside the gene matches. The germline V gene has CDR1 LNHDA and CDR2 SQIVND (reference sequence). The CDR3 runs to 11 residues. The CDR3 DNA reads TGTGCCAGTAGGGACAGGGTGGAAGCTTTCTTT. As protein: CASRDRVEAFF.

This clone is a singleton in its sample. The CDR3 protein is CASSTSSGNTIYF. In DNA form, the CDR3 reads TGTGCCAGCAGCACTAGCTCTGGAAACACCATATATTTT. This chain connects TRBV12-3 or TRBV12-4 to TRBJ1-3; D call uncertain. This CDR3 spans 13 amino acids. Trimming pared 6 bases from V and 0 bases from J, leaving 6 bases between.